At least ten counts were recorded for the clone carrying this TCR beta chain. Its antigen remains unknown. These data belong to a study of Graves' ophthalmopathy and Graves' hyperthyroidism. The diagnosis combined clinical symptoms, thyroxine, TRAb, thyroid ultrasound and orbital computed tomography scans. V dropped 2 bases and J dropped 2; count of bases not matched to a gene: 2. CDR1 MGHRA and CDR2 YSYEKL come from the germline V gene. CDR3 length equals 14 residues. As the template, RNA transcripts were used to amplify TCR beta CDR3 regions. An initial RT-PCR round employing HTBI primers preceded a second-round multiplex PCR. MiXCR was run by TCRdb on the multiplex PCR reads, yielding one entry per CDR3 protein. The sample carries roughly 600,000 distinct CDR3 sequences, under 45% recorded once. Study-wide points: Most thyroid-expanded clonotypes exceeding 0.001 frequency were also found in blood. Stable hyperthyroidism and ophthalmopathy were told apart by a 13-signature model, which achieved less than 90% sensitivity and 81.08% specificity.

This chain links TRBV4-1 with TRBJ2-7, with 8 bases that match TRBD1. This TCR derives from an adult man with Graves' hyperthyroidism. Source material: peripheral blood or thyroid tissue (not recorded which). This CDR3 is CASSQPGQAYEQYF. CDR3 nucleotide sequence: TGCGCCAGCAGCCAACCGGGACAGGCCTACGAGCAGTACTTC.